These 32 T cell receptor beta chains share one sample of origin, sequenced in a study of coeliac disease. Generated by immunoSEQ multiplex PCR, the TCRdb table keeps only in-frame clones and is missing some. This sample has 1,100 to 1,500 clones; roughly 90% occur once, and the top ten carry about 2.7%. Sequencing input: lymphocytes from the gut lamina propria. These receptors were obtained from a woman aged 18-29 years with active celiac disease.

The chain recombines TRBV18 with TRBJ2-6, with TRBD1 matching over 9 bases. The length of the CDR3 is 17 residues. Germline V gene lookup returns CDR1 KGHSH and CDR2 LQKENI. With 3 bases clipped from V and 2 bases from J, the junction kept 5 bases outside the gene matches. CDR3 nucleotide sequence: TGTGCCAGCTCACCCCCGGGACAGGGAACTGGGGCCAACGTCCTGACTTTC. Translated: CASSPPGQGTGANVLTF.

The rearrangement uses TRBV28 and TRBJ2-1, with D uncertain. V lost 6 bases to trimming and J lost 12 bases, with 15 bases between them. Germline CDR1 MDHEN, CDR2 SYDVKM. The CDR3 length is 12 residues. The DNA for the CDR3 is TGTGCCAGCAGCTCCTACTATTGGGTGCAGTTCTTC. Protein product: CASSSYYWVQFF. The variable domain in full, with the rest retrieved from reference TRBV28 and TRBJ2-1, is DVKVTQSSRYLVKRTGEKVFLECVQDMDHENMFWYRQDPGLGLRLIYFSYDVKMKEKGDIPEGYSVSREKKERFSLILESASTNQTSMYLCASSSYYWVQFFGPGTRLTVL.

The V gene is TRBV2, the J gene TRBJ2-2; weak D call: TRBD1 (6 bases). The length of the CDR3 is 15 residues. Germline-derived CDR1 and CDR2 are SNHLY and FYNNEI. The V end lost 8 bases, the J end lost 1 base, and 14 bases lay between the germline ends. CDR3 in amino acids: CASSITGMNTGELFF. In DNA, the CDR3 is TGTGCCAGCTCCATCACAGGGATGAACACCGGGGAGCTGTTTTTT.

The rearrangement uses TRBV7-3 and TRBJ1-1; D not resolved. The CDR3 runs to 13 residues. V lost 4 bases to trimming and J lost 4 bases, with 10 bases between them. Germline V lookup: CDR1 SGHTA, CDR2 FQGTGA. The chain's CDR3 is CASSYSGFTEAFF. CDR3 sequence (DNA): TGTGCCAGCAGCTACTCGGGGTTCACTGAAGCTTTCTTT.

The J gene is TRBJ1-2, the V gene TRBV7-2; TRBD1 matches 9 bases. J was trimmed by 8 bases and V by 5 bases; bases with no gene match: 6. Germline-derived CDR1 and CDR2 are SGHTA and FQGNSA. The CDR3 has 13 amino acids. Here the CDR3 reads CASSRQGGKGYTF. Written as DNA, the CDR3 is TGTGCCAGCAGCAGACAGGGGGGGAAAGGCTACACCTTC.

The J gene is TRBJ2-1, the V gene TRBV2; unclear D gene. CDR1 and CDR2 (germline): SNHLY, FYNNEI. This CDR3 has 11 residues. V gave up 5 bases and J gave up 7 bases, with 6 bases separating them. The CDR3 is CASSRANEQFF. CDR3 DNA sequence: TGTGCCAGCAGTCGAGCTAATGAGCAGTTCTTC. The full variable domain, rest sourced from reference TRBV2 and TRBJ2-1, is EPEVTQTPSHQVTQMGQEVILRCVPISNHLYFYWYRQILGQKVEFLVSFYNNEISEKSEIFDDQFSVERPDGSNFTLKIRSTKLEDSAMYFCASSRANEQFFGPGTRLTVL.

V gene TRBV6-5 combines with J gene TRBJ1-2; perhaps TRBD1 as D (6 bases). The CDR3 length is 14 residues. Trimming left V 7 bases short and J 4 bases short, with 16 bases between. Germline V gives CDR1 MNHEY, CDR2 SVGAGI. As DNA, the CDR3 is TGTGCCAGCACCCTAGCAAAGGACAGCTATGGCTACACCTTC. Translation gives CASTLAKDSYGYTF.

This clone appeared a single time. The chain couples TRBV30 to TRBJ1-5; possibly TRBD1 for D (5 bases). V lost 1 base to trimming and J lost 4 bases, with 8 bases between them. The CDR3 has 13 amino acids. From germline, CDR1 is GTSNPN and CDR2 SVGIG (reference sequence). The CDR3 region has the DNA TGTGCCTGGAGTGCAGGGAGGAATCAGCCCCAGCATTTT. This sequence encodes CAWSAGRNQPQHF. Drawing the rest from reference TRBV30 and TRBJ1-5, the complete variable domain is SQTIHQWPATLVQPVGSPLSLECTVEGTSNPNLYWYRQAAGRGLQLLFYSVGIGQISSEVPQNLSASRPQDRQFILSSKKLLLSDSGFYLCAWSAGRNQPQHFGDGTRLSIL.

To note about this clone: A read error may account for a junction end that differs from germline. The genes are TRBV30 and TRBJ2-5, with D maybe TRBD1 (6 bases). The CDR3 length is 14 residues. CDR1 and CDR2 from the germline V gene are GTSNPN and SVGIG (reference sequence). The CDR3 sequence is CAWNLGRGQGTQYF. The CDR3 DNA follows: TGTGCCTGGAACCTCGGACGGGGACAAGGGACCCAGTACTTC.

The chain combines TRBV5-1 with TRBJ2-7, with 10 nucleotides matching TRBD1. The CDR3 sequence is 17 residues long. Germline lookup yields CDR1 SGHRS and CDR2 YFSETQ. J lost 0 bases, V lost 0 bases, and 6 bases had no gene match. CDR3 sequence: CASSLVGTGASSYEQYF. The CDR3 DNA reads as TGCGCCAGCAGCTTGGTGGGGACAGGGGCTAGCTCCTACGAGCAGTACTTC.

This clone appeared once. The J gene is TRBJ2-1, the V gene TRBV4-1; the match to TRBD2 covers 10 bases. V trimming: 3 bases; J trimming: 7 bases; junction bases outside the gene matches: 6. There are 15 residues in the CDR3. The germline V gene has CDR1 MGHRA and CDR2 YSYEKL. This CDR3 is CASSHAAGGPNEQFF. The CDR3 nucleotides are TGCGCCAGCAGCCACGCAGCGGGAGGGCCGAATGAGCAGTTCTTC.

V and J are TRBV6-6 and TRBJ2-1; 9 bases are shared with TRBD1. J gave up 7 bases and V 1 base, and 8 bases lay outside the gene matches. The CDR3 length is 16 residues. From germline, CDR1 is MNHNY and CDR2 SVGAGI (reference sequence). The CDR3 DNA reads TGTGCCAGCAGTTACTATCGGACAGGGGTTGAGAATGAGCAGTTCTTC. Protein product: CASSYYRTGVENEQFF.

The rearrangement joins TRBV11-2 to TRBJ2-4; the match to TRBD1 covers 7 bases. CDR1 is SGHAT and CDR2 is FQNNGV in the germline V gene. The ends lost 1 base at V and 5 bases at J; junction bases unmatched: 8. The CDR3 totals 16 residues. CDR3 bases: TGTGCCAGCAGCTTAGTCAGGGGGTCGAGTGAAAACATTCAGTACTTC. Amino acids: CASSLVRGSSENIQYF.

The rearrangement uses TRBV9 and TRBJ2-3; D call uncertain. Trimming removed 3 bases from V and 5 bases from J, with 10 bases in between. In germline, CDR1 is SGDLS, CDR2 YYNGEE. This CDR3 region has 13 residues. Here the CDR3 reads CASSASLKDTQYF. In DNA, the CDR3 is TGTGCCAGCAGCGCGAGCCTAAAAGATACGCAGTATTTT. Based on the CDR3 plus reference TRBV9 and TRBJ2-3, the full variable domain is DSGVTQTPKHLITATGQRVTLRCSPRSGDLSVYWYQQSLDQGLQFLIQYYNGEERAKGNILERFSAQQFPDLHSELNLSSLELGDSALYFCASSASLKDTQYFGPGTRLTVL.

V is TRBV15 and J is TRBJ2-1; TRBD2 matches 12 bases. V lost 9 bases to trimming and J lost 9 bases; unmatched junction nucleotides: 18. The CDR3 spans 17 residues. CDR1 is LNHNV and CDR2 is YYDKDF in the germline V gene (reference sequence). CDR3 region: CATRDSRTSGVLGEQFF. CDR3 coding DNA: TGTGCCACTAGGGACAGTCGGACTAGCGGGGTCCTAGGTGAGCAGTTCTTC.

V gene TRBV10-3 combines with J gene TRBJ1-2, with 8 nucleotides matching TRBD1. Germline values: CDR1 ENHRY, CDR2 SYGVKD. V was pared by 6 bases and J by 6 bases, with 6 bases of the junction left unmatched. This CDR3 contains 13 residues. In nucleotides, the CDR3 is TGTGCCATCAGAGAGACGACAGGGGATGGCTACACCTTC. It translates to CAIRETTGDGYTF.

This clone has only a few counts. This chain joins TRBV19 and TRBJ2-5; TRBD1 matches at 9 bases. CDR1 LNHDA and CDR2 SQIVND come from the germline V gene (reference sequence). The CDR3 spans 15 residues. V trimming: 4 bases; J trimming: 5 bases; junction bases outside the gene matches: 8. The CDR3 sequence: CASSTGTGRGETQYF. The CDR3 nucleotides read TGTGCCAGTAGTACCGGGACAGGGAGGGGGGAGACCCAGTACTTC. Full variable domain (missing parts from reference TRBV19 and TRBJ2-5): DGGITQSPKYLFRKEGQNVTLSCEQNLNHDAMYWYRQDPGQGLRLIYYSQIVNDFQKGDIAEGYSVSREKKESFPLTVTSAQKNPTAFYLCASSTGTGRGETQYFGPGTRLLVL.

The genes are TRBV4-1 and TRBJ1-5, with TRBD1 matching 9 bases. Trimming took 1 base from V and 9 from J; bases not matched to a gene: 16. The CDR3 spans 18 residues. Germline V gene data show CDR1 as MGHRA and CDR2 as YSYEKL. The CDR3 nucleotides are TGCGCCAGCAGCCAAGTTCTTATTCCCGGACAGGGGATTTGGCCCCAGCATTTT. This translates into CASSQVLIPGQGIWPQHF.

The rearrangement joins TRBV9 to TRBJ2-7; 9 bases align to TRBD1. The germline CDR1 and CDR2 sequences are SGDLS and YYNGEE. The junction had 6 bases not matched to a gene; V was cut back by 4 bases and J by 4 bases. The length of the CDR3 is 14 residues. In DNA, the CDR3 is TGTGCCAGCAGCCCCTGGGACAGGGCTTACGAGCAGTACTTC. Its protein is CASSPWDRAYEQYF.

This chain uses TRBV4-2 with TRBJ2-4; 12 bases agree with TRBD2. J lost 7 bases, V lost 0 bases, and 7 bases had no gene match. The CDR3 has 17 residues. Per germline, CDR1 LGHNA and CDR2 YNFKEQ. The CDR3 loop reads CASSQEFLAGGKNIQYF. The CDR3 nucleotides are TGTGCCAGCAGCCAAGAGTTCCTAGCGGGAGGGAAGAACATTCAGTACTTC.

This chain links TRBV5-8 with TRBJ1-4; 7 bases align to TRBD1. The CDR3 has 17 residues. Unmatched junction bases numbered 14, after V lost 1 base and J lost 8 bases. In germline, CDR1 is SGHTS, CDR2 YDEGEE. The CDR3, as DNA: TGTGCCAGCAGCTTGACGACAGGGCTGGCAACGAAAGAAAAACTGTTTTTT. Translating gives CASSLTTGLATKEKLFF. The whole variable domain, filled in from reference TRBV5-8 and TRBJ1-4, reads EAGVTQSPTHLIKTRGQQATLRCSPISGHTSVYWYQQALGLGLQFLLWYDEGEERNRGNFPPRFSGRQFPNYSSELNVNALELEDSALYLCASSLTTGLATKEKLFFGSGTQLSVL.

The V gene is TRBV15, the J gene TRBJ2-5; 14 nucleotides match TRBD2. This CDR3 contains 14 residues. Germline CDR1 and CDR2: LNHNV and YYDKDF (reference sequence). The J segment lost 5 bases and the V segment lost 8 bases, leaving 4 bases of the junction unmatched. CDR3 region: CATGLAGGGETQYF. CDR3 bases: TGTGCCACCGGACTAGCGGGAGGAGGCGAGACCCAGTACTTC.

This chain uses TRBV5-1 with TRBJ2-1; possibly TRBD2 for D (6 bases). The CDR3 is 15 amino acids. Between the trimmed V and J ends, which lost 3 bases and 6 bases, there was a span of 16 bases. Germline CDR1 is SGHRS and CDR2 is YFSETQ. Here the CDR3 reads CASSSRSGWGNEQFF. DNA of the CDR3: TGCGCCAGCAGCTCCCGCAGCGGGTGGGGCAATGAGCAGTTCTTC.

The V and J genes are TRBV4-3 and TRBJ2-2; 9 nucleotides agree with TRBD1. The trim removed 4 bases at V and 9 bases at J, leaving 9 bases unmatched. This CDR3 region has 15 residues. Germline values: CDR1 LGHNA, CDR2 YSLEER. CDR3 bases: TGCGCCAGCAGCCCGGGACAGGGTGTCAGCCGGGAGCTGTTTTTT. Its protein product is CASSPGQGVSRELFF.

V gene TRBV7-9 combines with J gene TRBJ2-6; TRBD1 aligns across 8 bases. V shed 2 bases, J shed 5 bases, and the junction held 11 bases outside the gene matches. CDR3 length: 18 amino acids. Germline V lookup: CDR1 SEHNR, CDR2 FQNEAQ (reference sequence). The CDR3 DNA sequence: TGTGCCAGCAGCTTAAAAGGACAGGGCTTTGTGAGGGCCAACGTCCTGACTTTC. Amino acid sequence: CASSLKGQGFVRANVLTF. Based on the CDR3 plus reference TRBV7-9 and TRBJ2-6, the full variable domain is DTGVSQNPRHKITKRGQNVTFRCDPISEHNRLYWYRQTLGQGPEFLTYFQNEAQLEKSRLLSDRFSAERPKGSFSTLEIQRTEQGDSAMYLCASSLKGQGFVRANVLTFGAGSRLTVL.

The CDR3 is CASSDEGTGGLYGYTF. In DNA form, the CDR3 reads TGTGCCAGCAGTGACGAGGGGACAGGGGGTCTGTATGGCTACACCTTC. The chain couples TRBV6-4 to TRBJ1-2, with TRBD1 matching 11 bases. The germline V gene encodes CDR1 MRHNA and CDR2 SNTAGT. CDR3 length equals 16 residues. V was pared by 2 bases and J by 5 bases, with 7 bases of the junction left unmatched.

This chain joins TRBV2 and TRBJ1-1; D is ambiguous. Trimming cost V 7 bases and J 2 bases, with 17 bases left between them. CDR1 is SNHLY, CDR2 FYNNEI, per germline. The CDR3 covers 15 residues. The CDR3: CASKTPGTPNTEAFF. CDR3 sequence (DNA): TGTGCCAGCAAGACTCCGGGAACACCTAACACTGAAGCTTTCTTT.

V is TRBV11-2 and J is TRBJ1-2; perhaps TRBD1 as D (5 bases). Germline V gene lookup returns CDR1 SGHAT and CDR2 FQNNGV. V lost 0 bases and J lost 4, with 15 bases in between. CDR3 size: 16 residues. The CDR3 here is CASSLEPNRIVYGYTF. DNA for the CDR3: TGTGCCAGCAGCTTAGAGCCAAACAGGATTGTCTATGGCTACACCTTC. Combining the CDR3 with reference TRBV11-2 and TRBJ1-2 gives the whole variable domain EAGVAQSPRYKIIEKRQSVAFWCNPISGHATLYWYQQILGQGPKLLIQFQNNGVVDDSQLPKDRFSAERLKGVDSTLKIQPAKLEDSAVYLCASSLEPNRIVYGYTFGSGTRLTVV.

The chain is built from TRBV7-9 and TRBJ2-7; no reliable D call. The CDR3 spans 16 residues. Trimming removed 4 bases from V and 3 bases from J, with 19 bases in between. Germline V gene sequence: CDR1 SEHNR, CDR2 FQNEAQ (reference sequence). In DNA form, the CDR3 reads TGTGCCAGCAGCTCCGACCAGATGGGCAGAAACTACGAGCAGTACTTC. It is translated as CASSSDQMGRNYEQYF.

The rearrangement joins TRBV6-1 to TRBJ1-5, with D unclear. With 6 bases removed from V and 2 bases from J, the gap between germline ends came to 14 bases. CDR1 MNHNS and CDR2 SASEGT come from the germline V gene. This CDR3 region has 15 residues. CDR3 loop: CASSEGNSGNQPQHF. The CDR3, as DNA: TGTGCCAGCAGCGAGGGTAACTCGGGCAATCAGCCCCAGCATTTT.

The chain has TRBV21-1 and TRBJ2-2; the table's D call, TRBD1, was not checked against the DNA. TRBV21-1 is a pseudogene locus. The CDR3 covers 18 residues. The CDR3 region has the DNA TGTGCCAGCAGCAAAGTGAGGGACAGGGATAGCTTCACCGGGGAGCTGTTTTTT. Its protein product is CASSKVRDRDSFTGELFF.

The rearrangement uses TRBV6-1 and TRBJ2-5, with D maybe TRBD1 (6 bases). The J call may be mistaken, given a closer DNA end match to TRBJ2-7. This CDR3 region has 13 residues. Germline assignment: CDR1 MNHNS and CDR2 SASEGT. This chain's CDR3 is CASSGQAAYEQYF. The CDR3 DNA sequence: TGTGCCAGCAGTGGACAGGCTGCCTACGAGCAGTACTTC.